These 18 T cell receptor beta chains came from one sample sequenced in a study of metastatic and nonmetastatic thyroid tumors (dated by TCRdb to 2020 to 2022). Libraries were prepared through PCR. The instrument was an Illumina HiSeq 4000. TCRdb reran the public reads through fastp at Q25 and MiXCR, keeping productive beta chains. The sample table records around 46,000 clones; more than 20% of these occur just once. The ten largest account for 3.5% to 4% of the sample. Before undergoing thyroid surgery, none of the patients had been given any kind of treatment. The sample comprised blood. The receptor set was obtained from a male donor with papillary thyroid cancer or a benign thyroid nodule (not recorded which). Some clones in this sample may be carry-over from other donors' samples.

This clone was recorded many times. The CDR3: CASKARGLNQPQHF. CDR3 bases: TGTGCCAGTAAGGCAAGGGGTCTTAATCAGCCCCAGCATTTT. The genes are TRBV19 and TRBJ1-5, with a tentative D call TRBD1 (5 bases). Looked up from germline, CDR1 is LNHDA and CDR2 is SQIVND (reference sequence). The CDR3 extends over 14 amino acids. The V end was cut by 7 bases, the J end by 4 bases, with 14 bases between.

This clone was counted between two and nine times. This rearrangement joins TRBV6-5 to TRBJ1-2; 9 bases agree with TRBD1. Per germline, CDR1 MNHEY and CDR2 SVGAGI. The CDR3 extends over 13 amino acids. Losses at the gene ends were 4 bases for V and 10 bases for J; bases not matched to a gene: 7. CDR3 bases: TGTGCCAGCAGTTGTGACAGGGGGGCCGTCTACACCTTC. Its protein product is CASSCDRGAVYTF.

At least ten counts were recorded for this clone. The chain is built from TRBV30 and TRBJ1-5, with D maybe TRBD1 (5 bases). CDR1 is GTSNPN and CDR2 is SVGIG in the germline V gene (reference sequence). The CDR3 is 13 residues long. The V and J ends lost 2 bases and 2 bases respectively, with 7 bases between them. CDR3 residues: CAWSFRGNQPQHF. CDR3 DNA sequence: TGTGCCTGGAGTTTCAGGGGCAATCAGCCCCAGCATTTT.

The rearrangement uses TRBV5-8 and TRBJ2-7, with D unresolved. This CDR3 has 16 amino acids. Germline V lookup: CDR1 SGHTS, CDR2 YDEGEE. Trimming took off 0 bases at V and 2 bases at J, with 15 bases between the two ends. CDR3 coding DNA: TGTGCCAGCAGCTTGGCCACACGGTTGGCTCCCTACGAGCAGTACTTC. This gives the protein CASSLATRLAPYEQYF.

This clone was observed at least ten times. V gene TRBV12-3 or TRBV12-4 combines with J gene TRBJ1-6, with D tentatively TRBD1 (5 bases). The V end was cut by 7 bases, the J end by 0 bases, with 10 bases between. This CDR3 is built from 15 residues. This CDR3 is CASIRGGSYNSPLHF. The DNA for the CDR3 is TGTGCCAGCATCCGGGGGGGCTCCTATAATTCACCCCTCCACTTT.

This chain uses TRBV14 with TRBJ2-1; D possibly corresponds to TRBD2 (5 bases). Trimming took 1 base from V and 3 from J, leaving 16 bases between them. Per germline, CDR1 SGHDN and CDR2 FVKESK. The CDR3 extends over 17 amino acids. The CDR3 DNA reads as TGTGCCAGCAGCCAAGTTGGTGGGAGCGGCCGCTACAATGAGCAGTTCTTC. This gives the protein CASSQVGGSGRYNEQFF. Together with reference TRBV14 and TRBJ2-1, the CDR3 gives the full variable domain: EAGVTQFPSHSVIEKGQTVTLRCDPISGHDNLYWYRRVMGKEIKFLLHFVKESKQDESGMPNNRFLAERTGGTYSTLKVQPAELEDSGVYFCASSQVGGSGRYNEQFFGPGTRLTVL.

This clone was seen many times. This chain links TRBV9 with TRBJ2-5; possible D gene TRBD1, 5 bases. This CDR3 contains 16 residues. V was shortened by 3 bases and J by 4 bases, with 19 bases between the two germline ends. CDR1 and CDR2 (germline): SGDLS, YYNGEE. CDR3 in amino acids: CASSGGNTGSGETQYF. CDR3 coding DNA: TGTGCCAGCAGCGGCGGAAATACAGGCTCTGGAGAGACCCAGTACTTC. Full variable domain (missing parts from reference TRBV9 and TRBJ2-5): DSGVTQTPKHLITATGQRVTLRCSPRSGDLSVYWYQQSLDQGLQFLIQYYNGEERAKGNILERFSAQQFPDLHSELNLSSLELGDSALYFCASSGGNTGSGETQYFGPGTRLLVL.

This clone has only a few counts. The rearrangement joins TRBV30 to TRBJ2-1; the D gene is possibly TRBD2 (5 bases). Germline CDR1 is GTSNPN and CDR2 is SVGIG (reference sequence). This CDR3 spans 13 amino acids. Between the trimmed V and J ends, which lost 0 bases and 10 bases, there was a span of 13 bases. The CDR3 loop is CAWSVPGNYEQFF. CDR3 bases: TGTGCCTGGAGTGTCCCGGGAAACTACGAGCAGTTCTTC. The entire variable domain, with the rest obtained from reference TRBV30 and TRBJ2-1, is as follows: SQTIHQWPATLVQPVGSPLSLECTVEGTSNPNLYWYRQAAGRGLQLLFYSVGIGQISSEVPQNLSASRPQDRQFILSSKKLLLSDSGFYLCAWSVPGNYEQFFGPGTRLTVL.

The chain recombines TRBV6-1 with TRBJ2-2; D is ambiguous. The CDR3 has 15 residues. Trimming took 9 bases from V and 0 from J, leaving 14 bases between them. The germline V gene encodes CDR1 MNHNS and CDR2 SASEGT. The CDR3 protein is CASGIALTNTGELFF. The CDR3, as DNA: TGTGCCAGTGGAATAGCCCTAACGAACACCGGGGAGCTGTTTTTT.

The chain uses TRBV6-5 and TRBJ2-3, with D perhaps TRBD2 (6 bases). The CDR3 runs to 17 residues. V was trimmed by 5 bases and J by 2 bases, leaving 20 bases between them. Germline CDR1 and CDR2: MNHEY and SVGAGI. The CDR3 sequence is CASSPSSRAGSTDTQYF. For the CDR3, the DNA is TGTGCCAGCAGTCCCTCCTCCCGCGCGGGGTCCACAGATACGCAGTATTTT.

Ten or more counts support this clone. The sample contains more than one DNA sequence encoding this CDR3. This chain joins TRBV15 and TRBJ1-1, with D tentatively TRBD1 (6 bases). The CDR3 totals 15 residues. V lost 4 bases and J lost 0, with 12 bases in between. Germline CDR1 reads LNHNV; CDR2 reads YYDKDF (reference sequence). The CDR3: CATSTRQDMNTEAFF. In DNA, the CDR3 is TGTGCCACCAGCACTAGACAGGACATGAACACTGAAGCTTTCTTT.

This clone was counted at least ten times. The J gene is TRBJ2-7, the V gene TRBV7-9; 7 positions match TRBD2. The CDR3 has 13 residues. V was pared by 3 bases and J by 8 bases, with 7 bases of the junction left unmatched. Looked up from germline, CDR1 is SEHNR and CDR2 is FQNEAQ (reference sequence). DNA of the CDR3: TGTGCCAGCAGCTTGGGGGGGGATGGGAAGCAGTACTTC. Translated, it gives CASSLGGDGKQYF.

This clone was detected many times. The chain's CDR3 is CASTNRNEQFF. The CDR3 DNA sequence: TGTGCCAGTACCAACCGGAATGAGCAGTTCTTC. This chain connects TRBV19 to TRBJ2-1; no firm D call. Germline loops: CDR1 LNHDA, CDR2 SQIVND (reference sequence). The V end lost 7 bases, the J end lost 7 bases, and 8 bases lay between the germline ends. CDR3 size: 11 residues. Full variable domain (missing parts from reference TRBV19 and TRBJ2-1): DGGITQSPKYLFRKEGQNVTLSCEQNLNHDAMYWYRQDPGQGLRLIYYSQIVNDFQKGDIAEGYSVSREKKESFPLTVTSAQKNPTAFYLCASTNRNEQFFGPGTRLTVL.

The chain carries TRBV6-1 and TRBJ2-7; D possibly corresponds to TRBD1 (6 bases). The germline V and J ends were trimmed by 7 bases and 2 bases, with 12 bases remaining between them. Germline assignment: CDR1 MNHNS and CDR2 SASEGT. The length of the CDR3 is 13 residues. CDR3: CASNPTGTYEQYF. The CDR3 nucleotides are TGTGCCAGCAATCCAACAGGGACCTACGAGCAGTACTTC.

Notes on this clone: Other DNA sequences of this sample code for an identical CDR3. This chain connects TRBV5-1 to TRBJ2-3, with 9 positions matching TRBD1. Germline V gives CDR1 SGHRS, CDR2 YFSETQ. The junction had 12 bases not matched to a gene; V was cut back by 4 bases and J by 6 bases. The CDR3 extends over 16 amino acids. DNA of the CDR3: TGCGCCAGCAGCCCGGAAACCGGTACAGGGGGCGATACGCAGTATTTT. The encoded protein is CASSPETGTGGDTQYF.

This clone appeared many times. The gene calls are TRBV20-1 and TRBJ1-5; 10 bases line up with TRBD1. Germline loops: CDR1 DFQATT, CDR2 SNEGSKA (reference sequence). The CDR3 runs 13 residues. V lost 5 bases to trimming and J lost 7 bases; unmatched junction nucleotides: 5. The CDR3 protein is CSAVTGGRQPQHF. The CDR3 DNA reads TGCAGTGCTGTGACAGGGGGCAGACAGCCCCAGCATTTT.

There are many counts of this clone. The rearrangement uses TRBV5-6 and TRBJ2-4; the match to TRBD2 covers 9 bases. The germline gives CDR1 SGHDT, CDR2 YYEEEE. The V and J ends lost 2 bases and 9 bases, in that order; junction bases with no gene match: 0. This CDR3 contains 12 residues. The CDR3 DNA is TGTGCCAGCAGCTTTAGCGGGAGCATTCAGTACTTC. Amino acids: CASSFSGSIQYF.

CDR3 region: CASSIVLGVSDEQFF. Here the CDR3 DNA reads TGCGCCAGCAGCATAGTATTAGGGGTCTCGGATGAGCAGTTCTTC. The gene calls are TRBV5-1 and TRBJ2-1; D is possibly TRBD1 (5 bases). Per germline, CDR1 SGHRS and CDR2 YFSETQ. This CDR3 has 15 amino acids. Trimming left V 4 bases short and J 8 bases short, with 19 bases between.